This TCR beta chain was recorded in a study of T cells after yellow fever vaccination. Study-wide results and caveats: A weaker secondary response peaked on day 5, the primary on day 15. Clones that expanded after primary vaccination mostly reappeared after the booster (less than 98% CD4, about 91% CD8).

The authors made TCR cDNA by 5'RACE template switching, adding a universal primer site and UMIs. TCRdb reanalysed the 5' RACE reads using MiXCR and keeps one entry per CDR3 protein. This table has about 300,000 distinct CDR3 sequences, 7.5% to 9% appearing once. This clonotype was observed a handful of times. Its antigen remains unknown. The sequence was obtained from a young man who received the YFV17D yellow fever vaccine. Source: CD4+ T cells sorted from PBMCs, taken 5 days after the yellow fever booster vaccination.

The CDR3 reads CASSTDRGKRGYTF. The CDR3 DNA reads as TGTGCCAGCAGTACCGACAGGGGGAAACGCGGCTACACCTTC. The chain recombines TRBV12-3 or TRBV12-4 with TRBJ1-2; 9 nucleotides agree with TRBD1. The CDR3 length is 14 residues. V shed 5 bases, J shed 8 bases, and the junction held 9 bases outside the gene matches.